A selection of T cell receptor beta chains follows, all from one sample in a study of T-cell reconstitution after alpha-beta-depleted transplantation in children. TCRdb recomputed calls from the PCR reads with MiXCR, one row per CDR3 protein. The table records hundreds of thousands of distinct CDR3 sequences, just over 7.5% of them present only once. The sequenced sample was peripheral blood, obtained 360 days after TCRalphabeta/CD19-depleted stem cell transplant. Receptor source: a female patient between 2 and 10 years old who had a stem cell transplant for Fanconi anemia, so the T cells may come from the graft donor. Both conserved end residues are part of each CDR3. The order of the fields is clone size, V gene, D gene, J gene, CDR3 DNA, CDR3 protein. The D gene is left open where the match is weak. Some rows mark clone size as missing; the rest say once, few, many or name a class of expanded clone.

>NA|TRBV21-1|NA|TRBJ2-2
TGTGCCAGCAGCAGCACAGAGACCGGGGAGCTGTTTTTT
CASSSTETGELFF
>few|TRBV10-3|TRBD2|TRBJ2-1
TGTGCCATCAAGGCGGGGACTAGCGGTTACAATGAGCAGTTCTTC
CAIKAGTSGYNEQFF
>many|TRBV6-5|NA|TRBJ1-3
TGTGCCAGCGGAATCTCTGGAAACACCATATATTTT
CASGISGNTIYF
>NA|TRBV4-1|NA|TRBJ2-7
TGCGCCAGCAGCCAAGTACAGACTAGCTCCTACGAGCAGTACTTC
CASSQVQTSSYEQYF
>NA|TRBV28|TRBD2|TRBJ2-3
TGTGCCAGCAGTTTAAATTCCCCGACTAGCGGGGGGCGGAAAATAACCACAGATACGCAGTATTTT
CASSLNSPTSGGRKITTDTQYF
>many|TRBV6-5|NA|TRBJ2-2
TGTGCCAGCAGTTATCTGTTTGGGCAGCCTAGCACCGGGGAGCTGTTTTTT
CASSYLFGQPSTGELFF
>few|TRBV27|TRBD2|TRBJ2-2
TGTGCCAGCAGTTTAGGGACTCTAGCGGGGGGCACCGGGGAGCTGTTTTTT
CASSLGTLAGGTGELFF
>NA|TRBV3-1|TRBD2|TRBJ2-5
TGTGCCAGCAGCCAACTGACTAGCGGGGGGGTGGAGACCCAGTACTTC
CASSQLTSGGVETQYF
>many|TRBV5-1|NA|TRBJ1-1
TGCGCCAGCAGCTTGACGGTTGAGAACACTGAAGCTTTCTTT
CASSLTVENTEAFF
>few|TRBV7-9|NA|TRBJ1-2
TGTGCCAGCAGCTTTCTGAGGGACCATGGCTACACCTTC
CASSFLRDHGYTF
>many|TRBV5-1|TRBD2|TRBJ2-5
TGCGCCAGCAGCGCAGCGGGGGGGCCTGAGACCCAGTACTTC
CASSAAGGPETQYF
>once|TRBV4-2|TRBD2|TRBJ2-1
TGTGCCAGCAGCCCCGGACTAGCGGGGGCCCCAGTTGTTGGTGAGCAGTTCTTC
CASSPGLAGAPVVGEQFF
>many|TRBV29-1|TRBD1|TRBJ1-2
TGCAGCGTTCCTACAGGGGTTAGTAACTATGGCTACACCTTC
CSVPTGVSNYGYTF
>NA|TRBV5-1|TRBD1|TRBJ2-2
TGCGCCAGCAGTGGGGTTCGGACAGGGAAGACCGGGGAGCTGTTTTTT
CASSGVRTGKTGELFF
>many|TRBV29-1|NA|TRBJ1-1
TGCAGCGTTGAATTCTTTATTGGCCTGAACACTGAAGCTTTCTTT
CSVEFFIGLNTEAFF
>few|TRBV6-1|NA|TRBJ2-2
TGTGCCAGCAGTCCACGTGCTTTTGGCACCGGGGAGCTGTTTTTT
CASSPRAFGTGELFF
>many|TRBV5-1|NA|TRBJ2-1
TGCGCCAGCAGCTGGAGGGTCGATGAGCAGTTCTTC
CASSWRVDEQFF
>NA|TRBV7-2|NA|TRBJ2-5
TGTGCCAGCAGCTTAGCAGGGTTCACAGAGACCCAGTACTTC
CASSLAGFTETQYF
>few|TRBV7-2|NA|TRBJ2-3
TGTGCCAGCAGCCCGCACCAGGACTCAACAGATACGCAGTATTTT
CASSPHQDSTDTQYF
>NA|TRBV2|NA|TRBJ1-5
TGTGCCAGCAGTGGGGCCGGGTCCTCTCTGCCCCAGCATTTT
CASSGAGSSLPQHF
>NA|TRBV20-1|NA|TRBJ2-7
TGCAGTGCTAGAGATCTGCGACTTGCCTACGAGCAGTACTTC
CSARDLRLAYEQYF
>many|TRBV4-1|NA|TRBJ2-1
TGCGCCAGCAGCCAAGATAAGCGGGTAGATGAGCAGTTCTTC
CASSQDKRVDEQFF
>many|TRBV28|TRBD2|TRBJ2-3
TGTGCCAGCAGTTGGACTAGCGGGACAGATACGCAGTATTTT
CASSWTSGTDTQYF
>NA|TRBV3-1|NA|TRBJ1-1
TGTGCCAGCAGCCCCGGCGATCGGACTGAAGCTTTCTTT
CASSPGDRTEAFF
>many|TRBV5-4|TRBD2|TRBJ2-1
TGTGCCAGCAGCTTGGTACTAGCGAACTCCTACAATGAGCAGTTCTTC
CASSLVLANSYNEQFF
>many|TRBV27|NA|TRBJ1-2
TGTGCCAGCAGTAGGGGTGGAGACTATGGCTACACCTTC
CASSRGGDYGYTF
>NA|TRBV15|TRBD2|TRBJ2-5
TGTGCCACCAGCAGAATAATGGGGGGGGAGACCCAGTACTTC
CATSRIMGGETQYF
>few|TRBV6-5|TRBD1|TRBJ1-1
TGTGCCAGCAGTTACAGTCCGGACAGGGACACTGAAGCTTTCTTT
CASSYSPDRDTEAFF
>many|TRBV5-1|TRBD1|TRBJ1-1
TGCGCCAGCAGCTTGGATTACAGGGGGCGAGGGACTGAAGCTTTCTTT
CASSLDYRGRGTEAFF
>many|TRBV6-4|NA|TRBJ2-1
TGTGCCAGCAGTGACTCGTCCCGGACTGCCAATGAGCAGTTCTTC
CASSDSSRTANEQFF
>few|TRBV6-5|NA|TRBJ1-2
TGTGCCAGCAGTTCCCCGGACAGCTATGGCTACACCTTC
CASSSPDSYGYTF
>NA|TRBV3-1|NA|TRBJ2-2
TGTGCCAGCAGCCAGATGGTAAACACCGGGGAGCTGTTTTTT
CASSQMVNTGELFF
>many|TRBV7-2|NA|TRBJ1-1
TGTGCCAGCAGCTTAGGGGGTTTGAACACTGAAGCTTTCTTT
CASSLGGLNTEAFF
>few|TRBV20-1|NA|TRBJ1-4
TGCAGTGCTAGACGGGACCCGAAAGAAAAACTGTTTTTT
CSARRDPKEKLFF
>many|TRBV10-3|NA|TRBJ2-1
TGTGCCATCAGTGACGACAGACAACCACAGTTCTTC
CAISDDRQPQFF
>many|TRBV6-5|NA|TRBJ2-5
TGTGCCAGCAGTTACAATAATCAAGAGACCCAGTACTTC
CASSYNNQETQYF
>NA|TRBV20-1|NA|TRBJ1-3
TGCAGTGCTATGTGGACTTCTAGAAACACCATGTATTTT
CSAMWTSRNTMYF
>many|TRBV29-1|NA|TRBJ2-5
TGCAGCGTTGGGTCCCCGGACAGTCAAGAGACCCAGTACTTC
CSVGSPDSQETQYF
>few|TRBV18|NA|TRBJ2-5
TGTGCCAGCTCATCAATCCAAGAGACCCAGTACTTC
CASSSIQETQYF
>many|TRBV20-1|NA|TRBJ2-4
TGCAGTGCTAGAGCTAGAGACAGGTCCAAAAACATTCAGTACTTC
CSARARDRSKNIQYF
>NA|TRBV9|TRBD2|TRBJ2-3
TGTGCCAGCAGCGAGACTAGCGGGGATCTAGATACGCAGTATTTT
CASSETSGDLDTQYF
>NA|TRBV7-2|TRBD2|TRBJ2-2
TGTGCCAGCAGCCACTATCCGGGACTAGAGAACACCGTGGAGCTGTTTTTT
CASSHYPGLENTVELFF
>many|TRBV2|NA|TRBJ2-3
TGTGCCAGCAGTGACGCGTCCCCTAGCACAGATACGCAGTATTTT
CASSDASPSTDTQYF
>NA|TRBV7-3|TRBD1|TRBJ2-3
TGTGCCAGCAGCTTAACGGACAGGGGGAGGACAGATACGCAGTATTTT
CASSLTDRGRTDTQYF
>few|TRBV27|NA|TRBJ1-1
TGTGCCAGCAGTTTGCACACGAACACTGAAGCTTTCTTT
CASSLHTNTEAFF
>many|TRBV7-9|NA|TRBJ2-7
TGTGCCAGCAGTCGAGAGGGAGGACGAACCTACGAGCAGTACTTC
CASSREGGRTYEQYF
>NA|TRBV6-5|NA|TRBJ1-5
TGTGCCAGCAGTTACACGCAGAATCAGCCCCAGCATTTT
CASSYTQNQPQHF
>few|TRBV10-3|NA|TRBJ2-6
TGTGCCATCAGTGGGACCGGGTGGGACTCTGGGGCCAACGTCCTGACTTTC
CAISGTGWDSGANVLTF
>few|TRBV7-9|NA|TRBJ1-2
TGTGCCAGCAGCCCTGGGCGTGGCTACACCTTC
CASSPGRGYTF
>many|TRBV7-2|NA|TRBJ2-2
TGTGCCAGCAGCTGGGACCTGAACACCGGGGAGCTGTTTTTT
CASSWDLNTGELFF
>few|TRBV7-2|TRBD1|TRBJ2-1
TGTGCCAGCAGCTCAGAAGGGCAGGGGGCTATCGATGAGCAGTTCTTC
CASSSEGQGAIDEQFF
>few|TRBV2|TRBD1|TRBJ1-3
TGTGCCAGCAGTAGTGGACAGGGGGCTTCTGGAAACACCATATATTTT
CASSSGQGASGNTIYF
>many|TRBV20-1|TRBD2|TRBJ2-3
TGCAGTGCCGGGAGACGGCTACTAGCGGTGGTCACAGATACGCAGTATTTT
CSAGRRLLAVVTDTQYF
>few|TRBV2|TRBD2|TRBJ2-7
TGTGCCAGCAGTCTCAGGGAGGGCCTTAACGAGCAGTACTTC
CASSLREGLNEQYF